The 11 T cell receptor beta chains presented below share a single source sample, sequenced in a study of T cells after posttransplantation cyclophosphamide. Data came from immunoSEQ multiplex PCR; TCRdb stores just in-frame clones and leaves some out. The table shows some 52,000 clones, with around 83% occurring only once. Source material: PBMCs. These receptors were obtained from a young man with a blood cancer, CMV-positive, and with a related stem cell donor.

The CDR3 is CASSIGQGGSQPQHF. In DNA, the CDR3 is TGTGCCAGTAGTATCGGACAGGGTGGAAGTCAGCCCCAGCATTTT. The rearrangement links TRBV19 to TRBJ1-5, with 8 positions matching TRBD1. The CDR3 is 15 residues long. The trim removed 3 bases at V and 6 bases at J, leaving 7 bases unmatched. CDR1 LNHDA and CDR2 SQIVND come from the germline V gene (reference sequence).

The chain combines TRBV19 with TRBJ2-7, with TRBD1 matching over 8 bases. Germline V gives CDR1 LNHDA, CDR2 SQIVND (reference sequence). CDR3 size: 12 residues. Trimming at V came to 8 bases and at J to 2 bases, leaving 2 bases not matched to a gene. The chain's CDR3 is CASGQGTYEQYF. The CDR3 DNA reads as TGTGCCAGTGGACAGGGCACCTACGAGCAGTACTTC. Together with reference TRBV19 and TRBJ2-7, the CDR3 gives the full variable domain: DGGITQSPKYLFRKEGQNVTLSCEQNLNHDAMYWYRQDPGQGLRLIYYSQIVNDFQKGDIAEGYSVSREKKESFPLTVTSAQKNPTAFYLCASGQGTYEQYFGPGTRLTVT.

The rearrangement uses TRBV7-9 and TRBJ2-7; TRBD2 agrees at 9 bases. The CDR3 loop spans 16 amino acids. Per the germline V gene, CDR1 is SEHNR and CDR2 is FQNEAQ (reference sequence). V gave up 6 bases and J gave up 7 bases; unmatched junction bases: 16. The CDR3 spells CASRREGAGGSQEQYF. The CDR3 nucleotides are TGTGCCAGCAGGAGGGAGGGAGCGGGAGGCTCCCAGGAGCAGTACTTC.

The rearrangement uses TRBV5-1 and TRBJ2-1, with 9 positions matching TRBD1. V dropped 0 bases and J dropped 6; count of bases not matched to a gene: 10. The CDR3 loop spans 17 amino acids. Looked up from germline, CDR1 is SGHRS and CDR2 is YFSETQ. CDR3 sequence reads: CASSLGGSGQGINEQFF. The CDR3 DNA sequence: TGCGCCAGCAGCTTGGGGGGGTCGGGACAGGGTATCAATGAGCAGTTCTTC.

This chain uses TRBV27 with TRBJ1-4, with D possibly being TRBD1 (5 bases). The V gene lost 5 bases and the J gene lost 1 base, with 14 bases spanning the gap. CDR1 and CDR2 from the germline V gene are MNHEY and SMNVEV (reference sequence). The CDR3 runs to 16 residues. The DNA of the CDR3 is TGTGCCAGCAGTGAAAGGGGTTTTATAACTAATGAAAAACTGTTTTTT. Its protein product is CASSERGFITNEKLFF.

In DNA, the CDR3 is TGTGCCAGCCGAAGGACAGGGGGTGCTAGGGATACGCAGTATTTT. It yields the protein CASRRTGGARDTQYF. V gene TRBV5-4 combines with J gene TRBJ2-3, with 10 bases lining up with TRBD1. CDR1 is SGHNT and CDR2 is YYREEE in the germline V gene (reference sequence). J gave up 6 bases and V 7 bases, and 11 bases lay outside the gene matches. The CDR3 consists of 15 residues.

The chain uses TRBV6-9 and TRBJ2-7, with D possibly matching TRBD1 (6 bases). CDR3 length: 13 residues. Germline CDR1 and CDR2: MNHGY and SVAAGI. Between the trimmed V and J ends, which lost 5 bases and 3 bases, there was a span of 11 bases. The CDR3 is CASSPSDSYEQYF. DNA for the CDR3: TGTGCCAGCAGTCCCTCGGACAGCTACGAGCAGTACTTC.

This clone showed up just a few times. This rearrangement joins TRBV20-1 to TRBJ2-3; maybe TRBD2 (5 bases). This CDR3 region has 11 residues. CDR1 DFQATT and CDR2 SNEGSKA come from the germline V gene (reference sequence). V lost 5 bases, J lost 5 bases, and 8 bases lay in between. The CDR3 DNA reads TGCAGTGCTTCACTAGAAGATACGCAGTATTTT. Its translation: CSASLEDTQYF.

V usage is TRBV5-4 and J usage is TRBJ2-5, with TRBD1 matching over 7 bases. Trimming cost V 2 bases and J 6 bases; bases outside gene matches: 7. The CDR3 sequence is 14 residues long. The germline V gene has CDR1 SGHNT and CDR2 YYREEE (reference sequence). DNA for the CDR3: TGTGCCAGCAGCTTTAGACAGGGCGTGCAGACCCAGTACTTC. This sequence encodes CASSFRQGVQTQYF.

The chain joins TRBV7-2 to TRBJ1-2, with 7 positions matching TRBD1. The CDR3 is 15 residues long. Germline CDR1 is SGHTA and CDR2 is FQGNSA. V trimming: 4 bases; J trimming: 8 bases; junction bases outside the gene matches: 13. This chain's CDR3 is CASSSPGQTLRGYTF. The CDR3 region has the DNA TGTGCCAGCAGCTCTCCGGGACAGACGTTGCGGGGCTACACCTTC.

The chain links TRBV28 to TRBJ2-2; 7 positions agree with TRBD2. The V gene end was trimmed by 3 bases and the J gene end by 3 bases; junction bases not matched to a gene: 4. This CDR3 has 15 amino acids. Germline CDR1 MDHEN, CDR2 SYDVKM. The DNA for the CDR3 is TGTGCCAGCAGTTTGGGGGGGTCTTACACCGGGGAGCTGTTTTTT. Encoded protein: CASSLGGSYTGELFF. The full variable domain, completed using reference TRBV28 and TRBJ2-2, is DVKVTQSSRYLVKRTGEKVFLECVQDMDHENMFWYRQDPGLGLRLIYFSYDVKMKEKGDIPEGYSVSREKKERFSLILESASTNQTSMYLCASSLGGSYTGELFFGEGSRLTVL.